This TCR beta chain was documented in a study of shared clonotypes between healthy human individuals. Whole-study findings and limits: Naive CD4 clonotypes overlapped across several donors at around 4.8%.

The CDR3 consists of 15 residues. The germline CDR1 and CDR2 sequences are SGHRS and YFSETQ. The ends lost 4 bases at V and 3 bases at J; junction bases unmatched: 3. Every one of the donors was a Caucasian adult that lived in Nashville, Tennessee. DNA at approximately 200 ng, about 30,000 T cell genomes, went into sorted-subset replicate PCRs. In the original processing: From ImmunoSEQ came sequences covering only the junction and carrying no quality scores, so filtering differed. Some clones are missing from TCRdb's copy, which holds only in-frame ones; the method was immunoSEQ multiplex PCR. V, J and clone size are taken as reported in that table, and D and trimming were inferred from the DNA itself. This table has some 1 million clones, approximately 70% appearing once. In regard to this clone: What it binds is not known.

The chain has TRBV5-1 and TRBJ2-3; 12 bases are a match to TRBD2. The sequenced sample was memory CD4+ T cells sorted from blood. Subset reported: CD45RA-negative fraction. This clonotype was obtained from a man between 18 and 29 years old in good health. For the CDR3, the DNA is TGCGCCAGCAGCAATCTAGCGGGAGGGACAGATACGCAGTATTTT. Amino acid sequence: CASSNLAGGTDTQYF.